The 18 T cell receptor beta chains presented below share a single source sample, sequenced in a study of cytotoxic CD8 clonotypes in ibrutinib-treated CLL. Profiled with immunoSEQ multiplex PCR; TCRdb holds only in-frame clones, not every one. The repertoire holds roughly 180,000 clones, with approximately 72% as singletons. Sequenced here: PBMCs, sampled after 24 months of ibrutinib treatment. Every receptor here comes from a human donor with chronic lymphocytic leukemia.

The chain has TRBV10-3 and TRBJ1-5, with a tentative D call TRBD1 (5 bases). Trimming removed 6 bases at V and 1 base at J, with 13 bases between. Germline CDR1 reads ENHRY; CDR2 reads SYGVKD. The CDR3 totals 15 residues. CDR3 nucleotides: TGTGCCATCAGACCGGACACCCTCAGCAATCAGCCCCAGCATTTT. Translation: CAIRPDTLSNQPQHF.

This chain uses TRBV7-9 with TRBJ2-1; D tentatively fits TRBD1 or TRBD2 (5 bases each). Germline CDR1 reads SEHNR; CDR2 reads FQNEAQ (reference sequence). This CDR3 region has 18 residues. Between the trimmed V and J ends, which lost 1 base and 2 bases, there was a span of 18 bases. The CDR3 protein is CASSLVELRDPAYNEQFF. In DNA form, the CDR3 reads TGTGCCAGCAGCTTAGTAGAACTCCGGGACCCAGCCTACAATGAGCAGTTCTTC.

This clone came up once. This rearrangement joins TRBV11-3 to TRBJ2-7; 9 bases map to TRBD2. The germline V gene has CDR1 SGHNT and CDR2 YENEEA. Unmatched junction bases numbered 6, after V lost 5 bases and J lost 4 bases. The CDR3 extends over 14 amino acids. The CDR3 is CASSPLAGSYEQYF. CDR3 nucleotide sequence: TGTGCCAGCAGCCCCCTAGCGGGATCTTACGAGCAGTACTTC. Full variable domain (missing parts from reference TRBV11-3 and TRBJ2-7): EAGVVQSPRYKIIEKKQPVAFWCNPISGHNTLYWYLQNLGQGPELLIRYENEEAVDDSQLPKDRFSAERLKGVDSTLKIQPAELGDSAVYLCASSPLAGSYEQYFGPGTRLTVT.

The CDR3 nucleotides are TGTGCCAGTAGTACCATGTTGGGAGAGAACGAGCAGTACTTC. Residues: CASSTMLGENEQYF. The rearrangement joins TRBV19 to TRBJ2-7; maybe TRBD2 (5 bases). V shed 4 bases and J shed 5 bases, with 15 bases lying between them. The CDR3 contains 14 residues. Germline V lookup: CDR1 LNHDA, CDR2 SQIVND (reference sequence).

The V and J genes are TRBV7-6 and TRBJ2-7; 8 bases are shared with TRBD1. There are 17 residues in the CDR3. Losses at the gene ends were 1 base for V and 4 bases for J; bases not matched to a gene: 12. Germline CDR1 and CDR2: SGHVS and FNYEAQ. The CDR3, as DNA: TGTGCCAGCAGCTTAGGACCGGACAGGGCATTCGCGTACGAGCAGTACTTC. Amino acids: CASSLGPDRAFAYEQYF.

Comments on this clone: Other DNA sequences in this sample translate to the same CDR3. This sequence joins TRBV29-1 and TRBJ2-7; 9 bases map to TRBD1. V was clipped by 1 base and J by 2 bases; unmatched bases: 0. Germline V gene lookup returns CDR1 SQVTM and CDR2 ANQGSEA. The CDR3 sequence is 13 residues long. CDR3: CSVEGQGAYEQYF. The CDR3 coding sequence is TGCAGCGTTGAAGGACAGGGGGCCTACGAGCAGTACTTC.

This clone was detected once. This chain joins TRBV15 and TRBJ1-1; 7 bases line up with TRBD1. This CDR3 region has 15 residues. The V gene end was trimmed by 5 bases and the J gene end by 2 bases; junction bases not matched to a gene: 8. Germline V gene lookup returns CDR1 LNHNV and CDR2 YYDKDF (reference sequence). The CDR3 is CATSPPRGINTEAFF. The CDR3 nucleotides are TGTGCCACCAGCCCCCCCAGGGGGATTAACACTGAAGCTTTCTTT.

The chain uses TRBV2 and TRBJ1-5; 7 bases agree with TRBD1. The V segment lost 5 bases and the J segment 2 bases; nucleotides outside the gene matches: 6. Germline V gene sequence: CDR1 SNHLY, CDR2 FYNNEI. This CDR3 has 15 residues. In nucleotides, the CDR3 is TGTGCCAGCAGTTCTACCGGGACAGGCAATCAGCCCCAGCATTTT. Translated, it gives CASSSTGTGNQPQHF. The full variable domain, in which reference TRBV2 and TRBJ1-5 provide the parts outside the CDR3, is EPEVTQTPSHQVTQMGQEVILRCVPISNHLYFYWYRQILGQKVEFLVSFYNNEISEKSEIFDDQFSVERPDGSNFTLKIRSTKLEDSAMYFCASSSTGTGNQPQHFGDGTRLSIL.

This chain uses TRBV5-1 with TRBJ2-7; TRBD1 is a possible D gene (6 bases). CDR3 length: 14 amino acids. Trimming left V 4 bases short and J 6 bases short, with 17 bases between. The V gene's germline CDR1 is SGHRS and CDR2 YFSETQ. This chain's CDR3 is CASSPTGNEGEQYF. The CDR3 coding sequence is TGCGCCAGCAGCCCTACAGGGAACGAGGGCGAGCAGTACTTC.

The chain joins TRBV13 to TRBJ1-5; the D is unclear. The CDR3 totals 14 residues. Germline V CDR1 and CDR2: PRHDT, FYEKMQ (reference sequence). The V end lost 6 bases, the J end lost 0 bases, and 9 bases lay between the germline ends. The CDR3 loop is CASSESYSNQPQHF. CDR3 nucleotide sequence: TGTGCCAGCAGTGAATCCTATAGCAATCAGCCCCAGCATTTT.

V is TRBV7-3 and J is TRBJ2-3; 7 bases fit TRBD2. The CDR3 sequence is 15 residues long. The V gene's germline CDR1 is SGHTA and CDR2 FQGTGA. After removal of 3 bases from V and 4 bases from J, the junction contained 7 bases not matched to a gene. The CDR3 loop reads CASSFLREGADTQYF. CDR3 in DNA: TGTGCCAGCAGCTTCTTAAGGGAGGGTGCAGATACGCAGTATTTT.

J is TRBJ1-2 and V is TRBV7-2, with D possibly TRBD1 on 5 matching bases. The germline V gene encodes CDR1 SGHTA and CDR2 FQGNSA. The CDR3 runs 15 residues. Trimming took 4 bases from V and 0 from J, leaving 12 bases between them. In nucleotides, the CDR3 is TGTGCCAGCAGCTCACAGGAGCTGGCTAACTATGGCTACACCTTC. Its protein is CASSSQELANYGYTF.

The V gene is TRBV7-7, the J gene TRBJ2-7, with D perhaps TRBD2 (6 bases). The germline V gene encodes CDR1 SSHAT and CDR2 FNYEAQ (reference sequence). The CDR3 totals 13 residues. The V gene lost 3 bases and the J gene lost 5 bases, with 11 bases spanning the gap. CDR3 amino acids: CASSFREDHEQYF. CDR3 DNA sequence: TGTGCCAGCAGCTTCAGGGAGGACCACGAGCAGTACTTC.

V and J are TRBV7-2 and TRBJ2-7, with TRBD2 identical over 8 bases. Germline V gene lookup returns CDR1 SGHTA and CDR2 FQGNSA. Unmatched junction bases numbered 2, after V lost 1 base and J lost 0 bases. The CDR3 is 15 amino acids. DNA for the CDR3: TGTGCCAGCAGCTTAGACAGCGGGAGCTCCTACGAGCAGTACTTC. Protein: CASSLDSGSSYEQYF.

A single count supports this clone. The chain links TRBV11-2 to TRBJ1-2, with D tentatively TRBD1 (5 bases). The germline gives CDR1 SGHAT, CDR2 FQNNGV. Trimming took 3 bases from V and 6 from J, leaving 17 bases between them. This CDR3 has 15 amino acids. The CDR3 reads CASSFWGTGGNGYTF. CDR3 nucleotides: TGTGCCAGCAGCTTTTGGGGGACCGGGGGTAATGGCTACACCTTC.

The chain is built from TRBV25-1 and TRBJ2-2; the D is unclear. The CDR3 length is 14 residues. Trimming took 1 base from V and 6 from J, leaving 9 bases between them. The germline V gene has CDR1 MGHDK and CDR2 SYGVNS. The CDR3 DNA is TGTGCCAGCAGTGAATCTAGGATCCCCGGGGAGCTGTTTTTT. Amino acid sequence: CASSESRIPGELFF.

This rearrangement joins TRBV11-3 to TRBJ2-1; D gene ambiguous. The germline V gene has CDR1 SGHNT and CDR2 YENEEA. The length of the CDR3 is 12 residues. The ends were cut back, 5 bases at V and 10 bases at J, with 12 bases in the middle. The CDR3 DNA sequence: TGTGCCAGCAGCCCCTTTACCGGCGAGCAGTTCTTC. As protein: CASSPFTGEQFF.

This clone was counted only a few times. This sequence joins TRBV7-3 and TRBJ2-7; D is undetermined. V was shortened by 2 bases and J by 6 bases, with 11 bases between the two germline ends. The CDR3 is made up of 13 amino acids. CDR1 and CDR2 from the germline V gene are SGHTA and FQGTGA. CDR3 residues: CASSLDGIVEQYF. DNA of the CDR3: TGTGCCAGCAGCTTAGACGGAATAGTCGAGCAGTACTTC.